This T cell receptor (beta chain) was documented in a study of CD8 T cells in Susac syndrome (dated by TCRdb to 2018 to 2020). Context from the whole study: The study used repertoire sequencing to test whether antigen drove CD8+ T cell activation and differentiation in Susac syndrome. Clonality of the CD8+ T cell repertoire was compared between eleven to twelve healthy donors, about 14 Susac syndrome patients and 15 or so multiple sclerosis patients.

For CDR1 and CDR2, the germline V gene lists MNHEY and SVGAGI. The junction shows trimming of 4 bases on V and 1 base on J, and the gene matches do not reach 11 bases of it. From the cysteine up to the phenylalanine, the CDR3 has a length of 18 residues. Just the 54-base CDR3 DNA is kept, in frame starting at base 1. Overall results and qualifications from the work: The TCR sequencing and HLA analysis was acknowledged to have included a relatively small number of individuals.

This clonotype was counted a single time. The antigen this receptor binds is unknown. No per-base quality is available; no much larger clone lies one base away. One read is thin evidence. RNA was extracted with the RNeasy kit and roughly 0.5 to 1 ug was reverse transcribed using random hexamers. The immunoSEQ multiplex PCR assay, covering 54 Vbeta and 13 Jbeta segments, was used to amplify TCR beta CDR3 regions. To correct PCR amplification bias, a synthetic template baseline was used for both primer optimization and computational correction. As for the original processing: Reads were annotated to V, D and J genes per IMGT and analyzed with immunoSEQ Analyzer, keeping only productive sequences. Clonality was computed as one minus Shannon entropy normalized by log2 of the number of productive unique sequences. For each patient and control, public and private clones were evaluated within the 100 most prevalent clones. Susac-specific clones were defined as absent from healthy and MS cohorts, 800 to 1,200 published viral clones and other ImmuneACCESS disease sequences. TCRdb redid the processing of the public reads, applying fastp at Q25 and MiXCR, and retained in-frame beta chains. CDR3 protein sequences are deduplicated, and each keeps its most common genes and DNA. The V and J calls and clone size come from TCRdb's table, not from the authors' own analysis. The sample contains 80,000 to 90,000 distinct CDR3 sequences, 90% to 95% of them found a single time. The ten largest clones represent over 0.25% of the sample.

Peripheral blood CD8+ and CD4+ T cells from healthy donors, Susac syndrome patients and multiple sclerosis patients were profiled by high-throughput TCR beta sequencing. Healthy donors were age- and sex-matched controls. Bulk CD8+ and CD4+ T cells were purified magnetically by negative isolation, whereas CD8+ TEMRA cells were enriched by FACS. Blood was collected in EDTA tubes and processed within 24 hours, with PBMCs isolated through density gradient centrifugation. PBMCs intended for TCR sequencing were cryopreserved in liquid nitrogen and thawed later in a water bath at 37 degrees C. A purity of at least 90% was achieved for sorted or isolated CD4+, CD8+ and CD8+ TEMRA cells.

The sequenced sample was CD8+ T cells from PBMCs. This TCR derives from a human donor in good health. The chain joins TRBV6-5 to TRBJ2-7; the central 12 bases match TRBD2. The CDR3 in this case is CASSFPDAGTSGSYEQYF. The bases are TGTGCCAGCAGTTTTCCAGACGCAGGGACTAGCGGGTCCTACGAGCAGTACTTC.